The rows below give T cell receptor beta chains drawn from one sample of a study of high-grade serous ovarian cancer treatment subgroups. Profiling relied on immunoSEQ multiplex PCR, and the TCRdb table lists in-frame clones only, not all of them. The data contain around 1,800 clones, approximately 72% of them seen just once; the ten biggest clones take up 40% to 55%. Material for sequencing was tumor tissue. These receptor sequences come from a human donor with high-grade serous ovarian cancer. Each CDR3 is given with its conserved first and last residue. D genes are given only for firm matches. Size is stated for part of the rows, as once, few or many counts, or as a class when the clone is expanded.

cdr3_aa cdr3_nt j_call v_call d_call clone_size
CASSSVAGVNTGELLF TGTGCCAGCAGCTCCGTAGCGGGAGTGAACACCGGGGAGCTGCTTTTT TRBJ2-2 TRBV7-3 TRBD2 .
CASSLGLAGTSSYNEQFF TGTGCCAGCAGCTTAGGACTAGCGGGGACCAGCTCCTACAATGAGCAGTTCTTC TRBJ2-1 TRBV5-4 TRBD2 .
CASSLGTETYQETQYF TGCGCCAGCAGCCTCGGGACGGAGACATACCAAGAGACCCAGTACTTC TRBJ2-5 TRBV4-1 . once
CASSLSGVPFF TGTGCCAGCAGTTTATCCGGGGTCCCATTCTTC TRBJ2-1 TRBV28 . .
CASSFSSLPDTQYF TGTGCCAGCAGCTTTAGTTCCCTTCCAGATACGCAGTATTTT TRBJ2-3 TRBV5-5 . .
CASSDLYTQYF TGCGCCAGCAGTGATCTCTATACGCAGTATTTT TRBJ2-3 TRBV10-2 . .
CASSPRTGADTQYF TGTGCCAGCAGCCCGCGGACAGGAGCAGATACGCAGTATTTT TRBJ2-3 TRBV5-8 TRBD1 once
CASSSPPGAGMNTEAFF TGTGCCAGCAGCTCCCCCCCAGGGGCGGGGATGAACACTGAAGCTTTCTTT TRBJ1-1 TRBV5-4 . .
CAWSQGSPYEQYF TGTGCCTGGAGTCAGGGAAGCCCCTACGAGCAGTACTTC TRBJ2-7 TRBV30 . .
CASSSRGLAGVGAGELFF TGCGCCAGCAGCTCGCGGGGACTAGCGGGAGTTGGAGCCGGGGAGCTGTTTTTT TRBJ2-2 TRBV5-1 TRBD2 few
CACSIRGYTEAFF TGTGCCTGTAGTATCAGGGGCTACACTGAAGCTTTCTTT TRBJ1-1 TRBV30 . .
CASSAGAGAGEQYF TGTGCCAGCAGTGCAGGGGCAGGTGCGGGTGAGCAGTACTTC TRBJ2-7 TRBV2 . once
CASSYYSNEQFF TGTGCCAGCAGTTACTACTCCAATGAGCAGTTCTTC TRBJ2-1 TRBV6-6 . .
CASSFSQGATGELFF TGTGCCAGCAGCTTTTCGCAGGGCGCCACCGGGGAGCTGTTTTTT TRBJ2-2 TRBV7-2 . .
CASSFLGGLNTIYF TGTGCCAGCAGCTTCCTCGGGGGCCTAAACACCATATATTTT TRBJ1-3 TRBV7-2 . few
CASSVTGRPNEKLFF TGTGCCAGCAGCGTTACGGGACGGCCCAATGAAAAACTGTTTTTT TRBJ1-4 TRBV7-9 . .
CASSEAGQGTGELFF TGCGCCAGCAGTGAGGCGGGACAGGGGACCGGGGAGCTGTTTTTT TRBJ2-2 TRBV10-1 TRBD1 .
CASSRGTWGRRYEQYF TGTGCCAGCAGCCGGGGAACCTGGGGGAGACGGTACGAGCAGTACTTC TRBJ2-7 TRBV4-2 . few
CASSLDYEQYF TGTGCCAGCAGCCTGGACTACGAGCAGTACTTC TRBJ2-7 TRBV7-9 . .
CASSTMGGSHNEQFF TGTGCCAGCAGCACGATGGGGGGGTCCCACAATGAGCAGTTCTTC TRBJ2-1 TRBV7-3 TRBD2 .
CASTRTALNTEAFF TGTGCCAGCACGAGGACGGCATTGAACACTGAAGCTTTCTTT TRBJ1-1 TRBV2 . .
CASSHDRGRVYGYTF TGTGCCAGCAGCCACGACAGGGGGCGCGTCTATGGCTACACCTTC TRBJ1-2 TRBV7-9 TRBD1 large
CASSAGPGGLLLNEQFF TGTGCCAGCAGCGCAGGCCCGGGTGGGTTGTTGTTAAATGAGCAGTTCTTC TRBJ2-1 TRBV9 . .
CAWGTSYGRVEKLFF TGTGCCTGGGGGACTTCCTACGGGCGCGTTGAAAAACTGTTTTTT TRBJ1-4 TRBV30 . .
CASTHGGAGTDTQYF TGCGCCAGCACCCACGGGGGGGCTGGCACAGATACGCAGTATTTT TRBJ2-3 TRBV4-1 TRBD2 .
CASSSVRDRVIKSYEQYF TGTGCCAGCAGCAGCGTCCGGGACAGGGTAATTAAGTCCTACGAGCAGTACTTC TRBJ2-7 TRBV21-1 . large
CASSLDNQPQHF TGTGCCAGCAGCTTAGACAATCAGCCCCAGCATTTT TRBJ1-5 TRBV7-2 . .
CASGLAGLDQETQYF TGTGCCAGTGGACTAGCGGGATTAGACCAAGAGACCCAGTACTTC TRBJ2-5 TRBV7-6 TRBD2 .
CASSPDGRNQPQHF TGTGCCAGCAGCCCGGACGGGCGCAATCAGCCCCAGCATTTT TRBJ1-5 TRBV5-4 . .
CASSPQTGVDYGYTF TGTGCCAGCAGCCCCCAGACAGGGGTAGACTATGGCTACACCTTC TRBJ1-2 TRBV5-6 TRBD1 once
CASSWDRGHTQYF TGTGCCAGCAGCTGGGACAGGGGGCATACGCAGTATTTT TRBJ2-3 TRBV27 TRBD1 .
CASSIGQGAKEHEQYF TGTGCCAGTAGTATTGGACAGGGGGCGAAAGAGCACGAGCAGTACTTC TRBJ2-7 TRBV19 TRBD1 .
CASSLAAQGPYEQYF TGTGCCAGCAGCTTGGCCGCGCAGGGACCATACGAGCAGTACTTC TRBJ2-7 TRBV5-5 . medium-sized
CASSLGLAGAGETQYF TGCGCCAGCAGCTTGGGACTAGCGGGGGCGGGGGAGACCCAGTACTTC TRBJ2-5 TRBV5-1 TRBD2 .
CASGLTAGGPVGELFF TGTGCTAGTGGTCTAACAGCGGGAGGGCCCGTCGGGGAGCTGTTTTTT TRBJ2-2 TRBV12-5 TRBD2 medium-sized
CASSANTYEQYF TGTGCCAGCAGCGCCAACACTTACGAGCAGTACTTC TRBJ2-7 TRBV7-2 . .
CASRPGTSGPSSYNEQFF TGTGCCAGCAGACCCGGGACTAGCGGGCCAAGCTCCTACAATGAGCAGTTCTTC TRBJ2-1 TRBV28 TRBD2 .
CASSVDSLSNEKLFF TGTGCCAGCAGCGTCGACAGCTTAAGTAATGAAAAACTGTTTTTT TRBJ1-4 TRBV9 . .
CASSVGAGGYTF TGTGCCAGCAGCGTAGGGGCAGGTGGCTACACCTTC TRBJ1-2 TRBV9 . .
CASSLQGAYEQYF TGTGCCAGCAGTTTACAGGGGGCCTACGAGCAGTACTTC TRBJ2-7 TRBV6-6 TRBD1 few
CASSLRGSVVDEQFF TGTGCCAGCAGCCTTCGAGGTAGCGTTGTCGATGAGCAGTTCTTC TRBJ2-1 TRBV7-6 . .
CASSPPDRGREVNQPQHF TGTGCCAGCAGCCCCCCGGACAGGGGGCGGGAGGTCAATCAGCCCCAGCATTTT TRBJ1-5 TRBV7-3 TRBD1 .
CASRGRTGVAGNTIYF TGTGCCAGCAGAGGGAGAACTGGGGTTGCTGGAAACACCATATATTTT TRBJ1-3 TRBV5-6 . .
CAWQLAGGGTQYF TGTGCCTGGCAGCTAGCGGGGGGGGGAACCCAGTACTTC TRBJ2-5 TRBV30 TRBD2 .
CASSQRRSGGLNRDTQYF TGTGCCAGCAGCCAGAGGCGTAGCGGGGGACTAAATAGGGATACGCAGTATTTT TRBJ2-3 TRBV7-2 TRBD2 once
CASSLGTALSGNTIYF TGTGCCAGCAGCTTGGGGACAGCGCTCTCTGGAAACACCATATATTTT TRBJ1-3 TRBV5-6 . .
CAWSVGGGRETQYF TGTGCCTGGAGTGTTGGGGGAGGGAGAGAGACCCAGTACTTC TRBJ2-5 TRBV30 TRBD2 .
CASSIPGQGWETQYF TGCGCCAGCAGCATTCCGGGACAGGGATGGGAGACCCAGTACTTC TRBJ2-5 TRBV4-1 TRBD1 once
CASSTGGGSNTGELFF TGCGCCAGCAGCACTGGTGGGGGGTCGAACACCGGGGAGCTGTTTTTT TRBJ2-2 TRBV5-1 . few
CASSQVGHGPYEQYF TGTGCCAGCAGCCAAGTGGGACATGGGCCCTACGAGCAGTACTTC TRBJ2-7 TRBV14 . .
CASSLRQGFQETQYF TGTGCCAGCAGCCTGAGACAGGGGTTCCAAGAGACCCAGTACTTC TRBJ2-5 TRBV7-2 TRBD1 .
CASSPQGTTNEKLFF TGTGCCAGCAGCCCTCAGGGGACAACTAATGAAAAACTGTTTTTT TRBJ1-4 TRBV7-2 . .
CASSQGGGGLTGELFF TGCGCCAGCAGCCAAGGAGGCGGAGGATTGACCGGGGAGCTGTTTTTT TRBJ2-2 TRBV4-1 . .
CASSHGVHTGELFF TGCGCCAGCAGCCATGGCGTACACACCGGGGAGCTGTTTTTT TRBJ2-2 TRBV4-3 . .
CASSPYYTGDEQFF TGTGCCAGCAGCCCCTACTATACGGGCGATGAGCAGTTCTTC TRBJ2-1 TRBV7-2 . once
CASSLLGSSYNSPLHF TGTGCCAGCAGCTTATTAGGGAGCTCCTATAATTCACCCCTCCACTTT TRBJ1-6 TRBV7-9 . .
CASSLPSGTYEQYF TGTGCCAGCAGTTTGCCTAGCGGGACCTACGAGCAGTACTTC TRBJ2-7 TRBV28 TRBD2 .